The rows below give T cell receptor beta chains drawn from one sample of a study of T cells after yellow fever vaccination. Each CDR3 protein is one row after TCRdb ran MiXCR on the 5' RACE reads. The table includes about 85,000 distinct CDR3 sequences, about an eighth detected once. The sample in question was CD8+ T cells not binding an NS4B(214-222) dextramer, sorted from PBMCs, obtained roughly 20 days after the first yellow fever vaccination. The receptors were gathered from a young man who received the YFV17D yellow fever vaccine. CDR3s include the opening cysteine and the closing phenylalanine or tryptophan. D genes are given only for firm matches. The listing skips clone size in some rows; elsewhere it reads once, few, many or a size class.

clone size	D gene	V gene	J gene	CDR3 DNA	CDR3 protein
NA	NA	TRBV20-1	TRBJ1-4	TGCAGTGCTAGAGAAGTACAGGGTGCTAGTGAAAAACTGTTTTTT	CSAREVQGASEKLFF
NA	NA	TRBV6-5	TRBJ1-2	TGTGCCAGCAGTTACTCGCCAGGGGCCAGCTATGGCTACACCTTC	CASSYSPGASYGYTF
NA	TRBD1	TRBV10-3	TRBJ2-1	TGTGCCATCAGTGAGGACAGGGTTGCCTACAATGAGCAGTTCTTC	CAISEDRVAYNEQFF
NA	TRBD1	TRBV5-5	TRBJ1-6	TGTGCCAGCAGCTTAGGGCAGGGGGAAAGTTCACCCCTCCACTTT	CASSLGQGESSPLHF
few	NA	TRBV7-8	TRBJ2-5	TGTGCCAGCAGCTTAGTCGGAGGGGGCCTCGGACTAGCTCGGGAGACCCAGTACTTC	CASSLVGGGLGLARETQYF
few	TRBD2	TRBV7-2	TRBJ2-3	TGTGCCAGCAGCTTAGTCCCTAGCGGGGCAACAGATACGCAGTATTTT	CASSLVPSGATDTQYF
NA	NA	TRBV5-4	TRBJ2-5	TGTGCCAGCAGCTTCCCGGATCAAGAGACCCAGTACTTC	CASSFPDQETQYF
NA	NA	TRBV7-8	TRBJ1-2	TGTGCCAGCAGCCCGCGGGGAGGGCCTATGGGGGGCTACACCTTC	CASSPRGGPMGGYTF
NA	NA	TRBV4-1	TRBJ2-5	TGCGCCAGCAGCCAAGTGGTCAGGGGACAAGAGACCCAGTACTTC	CASSQVVRGQETQYF
few	NA	TRBV12-3/TRBV12-4	TRBJ2-7	TGTGCCAGCAGTTTAGCCGTCTCAGGGGTGATCGACGAGCAGTACTTC	CASSLAVSGVIDEQYF
few	NA	TRBV7-3	TRBJ2-4	TGTGCCAGCAGCTTGGGACATGGAGAAGTTGGCATTCAGTACTTC	CASSLGHGEVGIQYF
few	TRBD2	TRBV7-3	TRBJ2-2	TGTGCCAGCAGCACCAGCGGGGGGTCGAACACCGGGGAGCTGTTTTTT	CASSTSGGSNTGELFF
NA	NA	TRBV5-6	TRBJ2-1	TGTGCCAGCAGCCTGGGACCTAACAATGAGCAGTTCTTC	CASSLGPNNEQFF
few	NA	TRBV9	TRBJ2-3	TGTGCCAGCACCTCTCGGATGGCAGACACAGATACGCAGTATTTT	CASTSRMADTDTQYF
NA	TRBD2	TRBV6-4	TRBJ2-1	TGTGCCAGCAGTGCTAGCGGGGGCTCCTGCAATGAGCAGTTCTTC	CASSASGGSCNEQFF
many	NA	TRBV5-1	TRBJ1-1	TGCGCCAGCAGCTTCCAGGGCCCCAACACTGAAGCTTTCTTT	CASSFQGPNTEAFF
many	TRBD2	TRBV6-2/TRBV6-3	TRBJ2-2	TGTGCCAGCAGCCCCGGGACTACCAACACCGGGGAGCTGTTTTTT	CASSPGTTNTGELFF
few	NA	TRBV28	TRBJ2-1	TGTGCCAGCAGTTTTAGCCAAGAGCAGTTCTTC	CASSFSQEQFF
NA	TRBD2	TRBV29-1	TRBJ2-7	TGCAGCGTTGAAGGCGGGGGGGCAGGGTCCTCCTACGAGCAGTACTTC	CSVEGGGAGSSYEQYF
few	NA	TRBV4-3	TRBJ1-1	TGCGCCAGCAGCCAAGAGACCTTAGTAGCTGAAGCTTTCTTT	CASSQETLVAEAFF
few	NA	TRBV12-3/TRBV12-4	TRBJ1-4	TGTGCCAGCAGTTTTCGGAGCATTAGTGAAAAACTGTTTTTT	CASSFRSISEKLFF
few	NA	TRBV4-3	TRBJ2-5	TGCGCCAGCAGCCAAGGGTATGGTTTCGGACAAGGCGAGACCCAGTACTTC	CASSQGYGFGQGETQYF
few	TRBD1	TRBV25-1	TRBJ1-1	TGTGCCAGCAGTGACCTGACAGGGGGCAAGACTGAAGCTTTCTTT	CASSDLTGGKTEAFF
few	NA	TRBV19	TRBJ1-5	TGTGCCAGTAGATCATATAGTCATCAGCCCCAGCATTTT	CASRSYSHQPQHF
few	TRBD1	TRBV11-2	TRBJ1-5	TGTGCCAGCAGCTCCGGACAGGGGGATGATCAGCCCCAGCATTTT	CASSSGQGDDQPQHF
few	TRBD1	TRBV11-3	TRBJ2-5	TGTGCCAGCGGGGGGACAGGAGGGACCCAGTACTTC	CASGGTGGTQYF
few	TRBD1	TRBV28	TRBJ2-5	TGTGCCAGCAGTTTCGGGGACAGGGATGCCGAGACCCAGTACTTC	CASSFGDRDAETQYF